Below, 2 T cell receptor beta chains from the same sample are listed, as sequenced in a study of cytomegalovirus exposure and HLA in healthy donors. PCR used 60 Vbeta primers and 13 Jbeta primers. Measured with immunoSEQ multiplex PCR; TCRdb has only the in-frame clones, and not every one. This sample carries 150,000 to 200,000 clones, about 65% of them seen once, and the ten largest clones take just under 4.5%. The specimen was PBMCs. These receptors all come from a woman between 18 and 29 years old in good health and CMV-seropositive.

As DNA, the CDR3 is TGTGCCAGCAGCTTGACAGGGGCAGGGGAGCAGTACTTC. It codes for CASSLTGAGEQYF. The chain joins TRBV11-2 to TRBJ2-7, with TRBD1 identical over 8 bases. Germline lookup yields CDR1 SGHAT and CDR2 FQNNGV. V lost 3 bases to trimming and J lost 7 bases; unmatched junction nucleotides: 5. CDR3 length: 13 residues.

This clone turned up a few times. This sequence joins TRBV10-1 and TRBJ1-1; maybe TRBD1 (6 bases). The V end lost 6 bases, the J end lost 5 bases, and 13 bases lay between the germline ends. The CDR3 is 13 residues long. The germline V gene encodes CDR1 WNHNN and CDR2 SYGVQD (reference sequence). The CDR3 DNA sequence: TGCGCCAGCAGCCCTAGGGGGGGGACTGAAGCTTTCTTT. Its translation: CASSPRGGTEAFF.